These 19 T cell receptor beta chains were all obtained from the same sample, sequenced in a study of metastatic and nonmetastatic thyroid tumors. TCRdb re-analyzed the PCR reads through MiXCR. The table shows tens of thousands of clones, with roughly an eighth occurring only once. The entire patient cohort was treatment-naive prior to thyroid surgery. The source material was blood. The receptor set was obtained from a female donor with papillary thyroid cancer or a benign thyroid nodule (not recorded which). Some clones in this sample may be carry-over from other donors' samples.

This sequence joins TRBV24-1 and TRBJ2-5; tentatively, D is TRBD2 (6 bases). CDR3 length: 14 residues. CDR1 and CDR2 (germline): KGHDR, SFDVKD. The V gene lost 2 bases and the J gene lost 4 bases, with 10 bases spanning the gap. The CDR3, as DNA: TGTGCCACCAGTGATTCCGGAGGGGTAGAGACCCAGTACTTC. Amino acid sequence: CATSDSGGVETQYF.

The sample holds many counts of this clone. The chain couples TRBV6-5 to TRBJ2-7; D might be TRBD1 (6 bases). CDR3 size: 16 residues. V gave up 0 bases and J gave up 0 bases, with 12 bases separating them. From germline, CDR1 is MNHEY and CDR2 SVGAGI. The CDR3 loop is CASSYSGGESSYEQYF. As DNA, the CDR3 is TGTGCCAGCAGTTACTCTGGGGGCGAAAGCTCCTACGAGCAGTACTTC.

The table lists this clone with many counts. This chain connects TRBV11-2 to TRBJ2-2; D call uncertain. Germline assignment: CDR1 SGHAT and CDR2 FQNNGV. Trimming took off 6 bases at V and 8 bases at J, with 7 bases between the two ends. CDR3 size: 11 residues. The CDR3 nucleotides are TGTGCCAGCAGGTGGCTGGGGGAGCTGTTTTTT. Amino acids: CASRWLGELFF.

This clone has at least ten counts. The rearrangement links TRBV12-3 or TRBV12-4 to TRBJ2-2, with D maybe TRBD1 (6 bases). The length of the CDR3 is 13 residues. The ends were cut back, 7 bases at V and 5 bases at J, with 11 bases in the middle. CDR3 coding DNA: TGTGCCAGCACCTTAGGACAGACCGGGGAGCTGTTTTTT. It codes for CASTLGQTGELFF.

This clone was recorded at least ten times. The V and J genes are TRBV7-2 and TRBJ2-7; D is ambiguous. Germline CDR1 SGHTA, CDR2 FQGNSA. V lost 4 bases and J 3 bases, leaving 4 bases between the germline ends. The CDR3 runs 11 residues. The CDR3 loop reads CASSSHYEQYF. The CDR3 DNA is TGTGCCAGCAGCTCCCACTACGAGCAGTACTTC. Full variable domain (rest looked up from reference TRBV7-2 and TRBJ2-7): GAGVSQSPSNKVTEKGKDVELRCDPISGHTALYWYRQSLGQGLEFLIYFQGNSAPDKSGLPSDRFSAERTGGSVSTLTIQRTQQEDSAVYLCASSSHYEQYFGPGTRLTVT.

At least ten counts were recorded for this clone. This sequence joins TRBV25-1 and TRBJ2-4; 8 positions match TRBD1. V gave up 2 bases and J gave up 15 bases; unmatched junction bases: 18. In germline, CDR1 is MGHDK, CDR2 SYGVNS. The CDR3 totals 16 residues. The CDR3 bases are TGTGCCAGCAGTGAAGGTGAGAGGCAGGGGGCGCTTTTCTGGTACTTC. It yields the protein CASSEGERQGALFWYF. The full variable domain, in which reference TRBV25-1 and TRBJ2-4 provide the parts outside the CDR3, is EADIYQTPRYLVIGTGKKITLECSQTMGHDKMYWYQQDPGMELHLIHYSYGVNSTEKGDLSSESTVSRIRTEHFPLTLESARPSHTSQYLCASSEGERQGALFWYFGAGTRLSVL.

This clone was picked up many times. The rearrangement uses TRBV9 and TRBJ2-3; 8 nucleotides agree with TRBD1. Germline V gene sequence: CDR1 SGDLS, CDR2 YYNGEE. V shed 4 bases, J shed 4 bases, and the junction held 8 bases outside the gene matches. The CDR3 contains 15 residues. This CDR3 reads CASSKRQGWPDTQYF. For the CDR3, the DNA is TGTGCCAGCAGCAAAAGACAGGGGTGGCCAGATACGCAGTATTTT. Using reference TRBV9 and TRBJ2-3 for the parts outside the CDR3, the full variable domain is DSGVTQTPKHLITATGQRVTLRCSPRSGDLSVYWYQQSLDQGLQFLIQYYNGEERAKGNILERFSAQQFPDLHSELNLSSLELGDSALYFCASSKRQGWPDTQYFGPGTRLTVL.

Many counts were recorded for this clone. J is TRBJ1-2 and V is TRBV6-1; D remains ambiguous. Trimming stripped 3 bases from V and 2 bases from J, with 7 bases between. Germline values: CDR1 MNHNS, CDR2 SASEGT. The CDR3 is 13 residues long. The DNA for the CDR3 is TGTGCCAGCAGTGAGGGAAGAAACTATGGCTACACCTTC. As protein: CASSEGRNYGYTF.

At least ten counts were recorded for this clone. V gene TRBV12-5 combines with J gene TRBJ1-5; D possibly corresponds to TRBD1 (5 bases). CDR3 length: 17 residues. V was clipped by 4 bases and J by 0 bases, with 16 bases between them. Germline loops: CDR1 LGHNT, CDR2 FRNRAP. This CDR3 reads CASGWGTGSLSNQPQHF. As DNA, the CDR3 is TGTGCTAGTGGTTGGGGAACAGGATCCCTTAGCAATCAGCCCCAGCATTTT.

There are many counts of this clone. The V call is TRBV5-1, the J call TRBJ2-7, with 9 nucleotides matching TRBD2. The V segment lost 5 bases and the J segment 0 bases; nucleotides outside the gene matches: 3. CDR1 SGHRS and CDR2 YFSETQ come from the germline V gene. This CDR3 has 14 amino acids. For the CDR3, the DNA is TGCGCCAGCAGATATAGCGGGAGCTCCTACGAGCAGTACTTC. It encodes CASRYSGSSYEQYF.

This clone was seen repeatedly, ten times or more. DNA for the CDR3: TGTGCCAGCAGCTTAATCCCTAGCCCAGAGACCCAGTACTTC. Translated, it gives CASSLIPSPETQYF. The J gene is TRBJ2-5, the V gene TRBV7-9, with D possibly being TRBD2 (5 bases). The CDR3 sequence is 14 residues long. Germline CDR1 SEHNR, CDR2 FQNEAQ (reference sequence). V gave up 2 bases and J gave up 4 bases, with 11 bases separating them.

On this clone: The same CDR3 can be traced to other DNA sequences in this sample. The J gene is TRBJ2-1, the V gene TRBV10-3; the match to TRBD2 covers 15 bases. V lost 4 bases and J lost 9; bases outside the gene matches: 10. This CDR3 has 17 amino acids. The V gene's germline CDR1 is ENHRY and CDR2 SYGVKD. The CDR3 bases are TGTGCCATCAGTGCTGGACTAGCGGGAGGGTCTGGCGTTGAGCAGTTCTTC. Amino acids: CAISAGLAGGSGVEQFF.

This clone showed up just a few times. The CDR3 coding sequence is TGTGCCAGCTCACCACCGGCACAGGTGAGGGAAAAACTGTTTTTT. Protein product: CASSPPAQVREKLFF. The chain couples TRBV18 to TRBJ1-4; a possible D gene is TRBD1 (5 bases). This CDR3 has 15 amino acids. CDR1 is KGHSH, CDR2 LQKENI, per germline. V dropped 0 bases and J dropped 8 bases, with 13 bases sitting between them.

Sample share makes this clone medium-sized (0.01 to 0.1%). The chain uses TRBV11-2 and TRBJ2-7; D perhaps matches TRBD1 (5 bases). V was shortened by 5 bases and J by 4 bases, with 9 bases between the two germline ends. Germline CDR1 SGHAT, CDR2 FQNNGV. The CDR3 totals 12 residues. This chain's CDR3 is CASSLGAYEQYF. Written as DNA, the CDR3 is TGTGCCAGCAGCCTAGGGGCGTACGAGCAGTACTTC. Full variable domain (remainder filled in from reference TRBV11-2 and TRBJ2-7): EAGVAQSPRYKIIEKRQSVAFWCNPISGHATLYWYQQILGQGPKLLIQFQNNGVVDDSQLPKDRFSAERLKGVDSTLKIQPAKLEDSAVYLCASSLGAYEQYFGPGTRLTVT.

This clone was seen a handful of times. This sequence may be a read error, since a much larger clone differs from it by one base. V gene TRBV11-1 combines with J gene TRBJ2-3, with 8 bases lining up with TRBD1. Trimming cost V 5 bases and J 2 bases; bases outside gene matches: 15. Germline CDR1 reads SGHAT; CDR2 reads FQDESV (reference sequence). The CDR3 contains 18 residues. For the CDR3, the DNA is TGTGCCAGCAGCCCGAGGACAGGGCATAAGGGCACCACAGATACGCAGTATTTT. Its protein product is CASSPRTGHKGTTDTQYF.

This clone was counted between two and nine times. The rearrangement joins TRBV27 to TRBJ1-1; D perhaps matches TRBD1 (6 bases). CDR3 length equals 13 residues. Germline CDR1 reads MNHEY; CDR2 reads SMNVEV (reference sequence). V lost 10 bases and J 2 bases, leaving 14 bases between the germline ends. For the CDR3, the DNA is TGTGCCACACCTCGGGGGGCTAACACTGAAGCTTTCTTT. Translating gives CATPRGANTEAFF.

At least ten counts were recorded for this clone. This rearrangement joins TRBV18 to TRBJ2-2, with TRBD2 as a possible D gene (5 bases). Looked up from germline, CDR1 is KGHSH and CDR2 is LQKENI. Trimming stripped 2 bases from V and 3 bases from J, with 10 bases between. The CDR3 has 15 amino acids. The CDR3 DNA sequence: TGTGCCAGCTCACCATCGGGGTTGGACACCGGGGAGCTGTTTTTT. It is translated as CASSPSGLDTGELFF.

This clone has at least ten counts. The chain uses TRBV19 and TRBJ2-1, with 7 nucleotides matching TRBD2. Germline V gives CDR1 LNHDA, CDR2 SQIVND (reference sequence). Unmatched junction bases numbered 7, after V lost 5 bases and J lost 0 bases. The CDR3 consists of 16 residues. This CDR3 is CASSVPGGYSYNEQFF. The CDR3 DNA follows: TGTGCCAGTAGTGTACCGGGAGGTTACTCCTACAATGAGCAGTTCTTC. Full variable domain (remainder filled in from reference TRBV19 and TRBJ2-1): DGGITQSPKYLFRKEGQNVTLSCEQNLNHDAMYWYRQDPGQGLRLIYYSQIVNDFQKGDIAEGYSVSREKKESFPLTVTSAQKNPTAFYLCASSVPGGYSYNEQFFGPGTRLTVL.

This clone was counted between two and nine times. Here the CDR3 reads CASSSAEPNTEAFF. CDR3 nucleotides: TGTGCCAGCAGTTCCGCGGAGCCTAACACTGAAGCTTTCTTT. The V gene is TRBV6-2 or TRBV6-3, the J gene TRBJ1-1, with no clear D. Trimming took off 4 bases at V and 2 bases at J, with 11 bases between the two ends. The CDR3 has 14 residues. The germline V gene has CDR1 MNHEY and CDR2 SVGEGT.